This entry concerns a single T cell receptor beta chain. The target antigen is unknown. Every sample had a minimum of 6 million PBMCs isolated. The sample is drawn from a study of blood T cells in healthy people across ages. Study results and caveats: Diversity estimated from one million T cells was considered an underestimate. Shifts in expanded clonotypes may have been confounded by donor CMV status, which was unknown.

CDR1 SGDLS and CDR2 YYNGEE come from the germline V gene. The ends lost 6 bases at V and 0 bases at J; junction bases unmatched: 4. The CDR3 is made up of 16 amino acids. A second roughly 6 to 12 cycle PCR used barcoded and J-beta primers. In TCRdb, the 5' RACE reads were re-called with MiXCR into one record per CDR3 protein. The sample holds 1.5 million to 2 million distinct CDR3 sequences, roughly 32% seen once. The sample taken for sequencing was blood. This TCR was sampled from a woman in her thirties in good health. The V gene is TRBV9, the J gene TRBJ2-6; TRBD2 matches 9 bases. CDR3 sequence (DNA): TGTGCCAGCATGAGGACTAGCGACTCTGGGGCCAACGTCCTGACTTTC. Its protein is CASMRTSDSGANVLTF.